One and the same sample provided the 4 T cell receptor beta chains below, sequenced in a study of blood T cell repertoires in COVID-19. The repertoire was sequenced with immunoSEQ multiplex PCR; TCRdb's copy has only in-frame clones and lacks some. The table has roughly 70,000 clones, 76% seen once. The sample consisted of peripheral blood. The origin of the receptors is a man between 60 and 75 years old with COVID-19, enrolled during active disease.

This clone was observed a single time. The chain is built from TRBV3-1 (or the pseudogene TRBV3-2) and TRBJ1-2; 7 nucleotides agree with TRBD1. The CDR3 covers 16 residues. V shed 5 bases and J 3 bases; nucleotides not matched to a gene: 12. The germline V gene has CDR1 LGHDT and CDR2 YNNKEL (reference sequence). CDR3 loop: CASSTRDRRGHYGYTF. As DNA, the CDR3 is TGTGCCAGCAGCACGCGGGACAGAAGGGGACACTATGGCTACACCTTC.

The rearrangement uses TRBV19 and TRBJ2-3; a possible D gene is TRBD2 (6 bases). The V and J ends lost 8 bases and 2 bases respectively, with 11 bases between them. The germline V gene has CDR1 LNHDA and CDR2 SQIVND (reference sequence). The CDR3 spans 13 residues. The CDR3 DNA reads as TGTGCCAGTCTGGGCGGGATCACAGATACGCAGTATTTT. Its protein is CASLGGITDTQYF.

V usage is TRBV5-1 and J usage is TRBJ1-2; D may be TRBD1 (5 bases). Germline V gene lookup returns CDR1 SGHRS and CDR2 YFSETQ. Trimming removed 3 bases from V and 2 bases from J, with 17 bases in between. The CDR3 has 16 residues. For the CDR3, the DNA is TGCGCCAGCAGCTCATTGGATGGGGGGTCGAACTATGGCTACACCTTC. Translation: CASSSLDGGSNYGYTF.

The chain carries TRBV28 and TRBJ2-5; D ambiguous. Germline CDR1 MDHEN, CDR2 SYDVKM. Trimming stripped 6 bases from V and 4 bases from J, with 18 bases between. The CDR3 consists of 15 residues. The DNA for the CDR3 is TGTGCCAGCAGCCTAAGAGGCACGGCGAGAGAGACCCAGTACTTC. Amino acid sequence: CASSLRGTARETQYF. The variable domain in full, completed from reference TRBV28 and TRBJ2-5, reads DVKVTQSSRYLVKRTGEKVFLECVQDMDHENMFWYRQDPGLGLRLIYFSYDVKMKEKGDIPEGYSVSREKKERFSLILESASTNQTSMYLCASSLRGTARETQYFGPGTRLLVL.